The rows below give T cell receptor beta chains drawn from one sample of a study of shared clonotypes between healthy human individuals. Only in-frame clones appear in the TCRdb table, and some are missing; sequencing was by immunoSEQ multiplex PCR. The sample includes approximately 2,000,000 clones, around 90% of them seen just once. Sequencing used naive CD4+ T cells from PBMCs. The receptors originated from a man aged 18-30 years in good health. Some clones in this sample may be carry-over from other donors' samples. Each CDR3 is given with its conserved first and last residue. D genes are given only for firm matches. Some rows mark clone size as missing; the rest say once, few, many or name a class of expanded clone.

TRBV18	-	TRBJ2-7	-	TGTGCCAGCTCATTCCTGAAGGGGTACTACGAGCAGTACTTC	CASSFLKGYYEQYF
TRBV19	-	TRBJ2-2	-	TGTGCCAGTGCTTGGGGCCAGAACACCGGGGAGCTGTTTTTT	CASAWGQNTGELFF
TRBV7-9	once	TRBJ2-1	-	TGTGCCAGCAGCTTGTTCGGGGATGAGCAGTTCTTC	CASSLFGDEQFF
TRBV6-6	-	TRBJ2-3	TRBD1	TGTGCCAGCAACAAAGGGACAGGGAGGGCAGATACGCAGTATTTT	CASNKGTGRADTQYF
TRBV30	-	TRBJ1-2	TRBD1	TGTGCCTGGGGCAAACCGGGACAGGGGTTTGGCTACACCTTC	CAWGKPGQGFGYTF
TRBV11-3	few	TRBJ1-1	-	TGTGCCAGCAGCCGACGGTGGAACACTGAAGCTTTCTTT	CASSRRWNTEAFF
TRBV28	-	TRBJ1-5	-	TGTGCCAGCAGTTTCGTTTCGGGGGGCATTGTTCAGCCCCAGCATTTT	CASSFVSGGIVQPQHF
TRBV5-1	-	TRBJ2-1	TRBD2	TGCGCCAGCAGCTTGCGGACTAGCGGCTACAATGAGCAGTTCTTC	CASSLRTSGYNEQFF
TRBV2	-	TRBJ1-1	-	TGTGCCAGCAGGACCACAACGGTGGACGATATGACTGAAGCTTTCTTT	CASRTTTVDDMTEAFF
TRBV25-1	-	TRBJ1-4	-	TGTGCCAGCAGTGAAGGTCAGGGCTGGGATGAAAAACTGTTTTTT	CASSEGQGWDEKLFF
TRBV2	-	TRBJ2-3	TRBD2	TGTGCCAGCACCGACGTCGGACTAGCGACAGATACGCAGTATTTT	CASTDVGLATDTQYF
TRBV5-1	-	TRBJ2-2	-	TGCGCCAGCAGCTTTACGGTCACCGGGGAGCTGTTTTTT	CASSFTVTGELFF
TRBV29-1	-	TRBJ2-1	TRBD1	TGCAGCGTAGACAGGGGAGCATACTACAATGAGCAGTTCTTC	CSVDRGAYYNEQFF
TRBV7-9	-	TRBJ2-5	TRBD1	TGTGCCAGCAGCCCGACACCCTTCGAGGGACAGCAAGAGACCCAGTACTTC	CASSPTPFEGQQETQYF
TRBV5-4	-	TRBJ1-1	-	TGTGCCAGCAGCTTGGATGGAGTGGGGAGAACTGAAGCTTTCTTT	CASSLDGVGRTEAFF
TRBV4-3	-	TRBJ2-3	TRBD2	TGCGCCAGCAGCCACGGCCGGGCTAGCGGGAGCACAGATACGCAGTATTTT	CASSHGRASGSTDTQYF
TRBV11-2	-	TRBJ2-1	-	TGTGCCAGCAGGCCCGCGATATCTATCTCCTACAATGAGCAGTTCTTC	CASRPAISISYNEQFF
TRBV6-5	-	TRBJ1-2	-	TGTGCCAGCAGACCCGGACACTCCGGCTACACCTTC	CASRPGHSGYTF
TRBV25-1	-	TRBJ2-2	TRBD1	TGTGCCAGCAGTGGGACAGGGGGCACCGGGGAGCTGTTTTTT	CASSGTGGTGELFF
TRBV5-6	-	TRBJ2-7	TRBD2	TGTGCCAGCAGCTCCGGGACTAGCGGGAGGGTGGTGCAGTACTTC	CASSSGTSGRVVQYF
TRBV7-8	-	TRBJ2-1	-	TGTGCCAGCAGCTTAGGGGATGAGCAGTTCTTC	CASSLGDEQFF
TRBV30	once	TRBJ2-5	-	TGTGCCTGGAGCGCAGGCGCTGAGACCCAGTACTTC	CAWSAGAETQYF
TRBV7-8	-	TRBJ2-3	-	TGTGCCAGCAGCTCAAGGGGGGGGTCCCTCACAGATACGCAGTATTTT	CASSSRGGSLTDTQYF
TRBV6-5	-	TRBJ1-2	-	TGTGCCAGCAGTCGTGCCTCTGGCGGTGGCTACACCTTC	CASSRASGGGYTF
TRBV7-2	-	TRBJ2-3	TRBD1	TGTGCCAGCAGCCCGAGGACAGGGGCCACAGATACGCAGTATTTT	CASSPRTGATDTQYF
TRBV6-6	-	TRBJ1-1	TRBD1	TGTGCCAGCAGCCGCGGACAGGCGGCTGAAGCTTTCTTT	CASSRGQAAEAFF
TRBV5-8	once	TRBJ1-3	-	TGTGCCAGCAGCTTGTTAGACACCATATATTTT	CASSLLDTIYF
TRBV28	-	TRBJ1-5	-	TGTGCCAGCAGTTTATCGGACAGCGCTTATAGCAATCAGCCCCAGCATTTT	CASSLSDSAYSNQPQHF